This T cell receptor (beta chain) was documented in a study of blood T cell repertoires in COVID-19. As originally analysed: Researchers report that nucleated cell counts were estimated from reference gene primer amplification. Assay: immunoSEQ multiplex PCR; the TCRdb copy retains only in-frame clones and omits some. D and trimming come from the DNA, and the V and J calls and clone size come from that table. Here the sample spans tens of thousands of clones, roughly 88% being singletons. The V gene lost 3 bases and the J gene lost 5 bases, with 11 bases spanning the gap. CDR1 and CDR2 (germline): SGHRS, YFSETQ. The CDR3 is 13 amino acids.

The sample taken for sequencing was peripheral blood. This TCR came from a human donor with active COVID-19. The donor label of this sample is uncertain. The gene calls are TRBV5-1 and TRBJ2-5; D gene unclear. The CDR3 sequence is CASSSDPTETQYF. CDR3 bases: TGCGCCAGCAGCTCAGATCCAACGGAGACCCAGTACTTC.